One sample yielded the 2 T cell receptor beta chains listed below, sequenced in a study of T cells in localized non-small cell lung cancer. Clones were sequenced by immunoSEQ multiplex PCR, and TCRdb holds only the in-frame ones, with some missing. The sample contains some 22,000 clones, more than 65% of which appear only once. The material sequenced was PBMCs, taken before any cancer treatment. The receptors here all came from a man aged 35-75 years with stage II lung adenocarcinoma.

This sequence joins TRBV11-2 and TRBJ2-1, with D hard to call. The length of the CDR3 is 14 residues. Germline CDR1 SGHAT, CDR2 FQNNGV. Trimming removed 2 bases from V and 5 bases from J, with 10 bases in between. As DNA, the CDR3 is TGTGCCAGCAGCTTACCCTTTGAACACAATGAGCAGTTCTTC. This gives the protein CASSLPFEHNEQFF.

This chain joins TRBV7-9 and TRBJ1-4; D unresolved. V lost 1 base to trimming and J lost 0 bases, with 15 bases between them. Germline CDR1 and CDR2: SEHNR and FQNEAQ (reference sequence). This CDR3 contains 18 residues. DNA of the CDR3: TGTGCCAGCAGCTTAGGTGCTGGACCCTACTCAACTAATGAAAAACTGTTTTTT. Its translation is CASSLGAGPYSTNEKLFF.